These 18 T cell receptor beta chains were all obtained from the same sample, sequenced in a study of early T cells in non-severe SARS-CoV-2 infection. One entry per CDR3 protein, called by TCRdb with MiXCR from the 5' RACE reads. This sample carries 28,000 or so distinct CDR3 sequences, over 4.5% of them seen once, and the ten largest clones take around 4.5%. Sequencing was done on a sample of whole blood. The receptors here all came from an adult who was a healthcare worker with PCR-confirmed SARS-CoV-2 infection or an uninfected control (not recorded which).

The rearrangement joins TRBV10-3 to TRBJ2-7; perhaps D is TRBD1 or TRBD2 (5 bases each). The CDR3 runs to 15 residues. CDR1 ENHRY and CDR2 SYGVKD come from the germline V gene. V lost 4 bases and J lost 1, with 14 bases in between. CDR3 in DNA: TGTGCCATCAGTGCCCCCGGGACGGCTTCCTACGAGCAGTACTTC. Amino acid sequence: CAISAPGTASYEQYF.

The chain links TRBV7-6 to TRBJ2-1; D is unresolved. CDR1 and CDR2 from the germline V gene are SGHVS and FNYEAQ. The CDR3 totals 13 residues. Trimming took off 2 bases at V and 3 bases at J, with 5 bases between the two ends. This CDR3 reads CASSLYSYNEQFF. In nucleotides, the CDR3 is TGTGCCAGCAGCTTATATAGCTACAATGAGCAGTTCTTC.

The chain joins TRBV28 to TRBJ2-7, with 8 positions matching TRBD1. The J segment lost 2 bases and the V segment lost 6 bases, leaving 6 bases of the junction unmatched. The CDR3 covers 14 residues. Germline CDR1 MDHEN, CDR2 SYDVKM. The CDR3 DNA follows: TGTGCCAGCAGAGACAGGGGCCTTACCTACGAGCAGTACTTC. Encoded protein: CASRDRGLTYEQYF. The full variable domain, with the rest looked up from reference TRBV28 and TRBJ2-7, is DVKVTQSSRYLVKRTGEKVFLECVQDMDHENMFWYRQDPGLGLRLIYFSYDVKMKEKGDIPEGYSVSREKKERFSLILESASTNQTSMYLCASRDRGLTYEQYFGPGTRLTVT.

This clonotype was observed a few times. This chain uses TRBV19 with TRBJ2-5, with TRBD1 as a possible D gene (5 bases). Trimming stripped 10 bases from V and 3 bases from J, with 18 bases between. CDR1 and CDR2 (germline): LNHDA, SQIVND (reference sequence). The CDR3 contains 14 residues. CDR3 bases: TGTGCCACCCTCAGGTGGGAAGGGGAAGAGACCCAGTACTTC. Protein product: CATLRWEGEETQYF.

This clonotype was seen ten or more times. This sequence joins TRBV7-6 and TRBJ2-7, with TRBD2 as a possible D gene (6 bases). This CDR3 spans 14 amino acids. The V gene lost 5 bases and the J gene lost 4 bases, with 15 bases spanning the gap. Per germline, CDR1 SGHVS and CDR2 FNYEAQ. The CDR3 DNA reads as TGTGCCAGCAGCGCGGGACCGGGCCAGTACGAGCAGTACTTC. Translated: CASSAGPGQYEQYF. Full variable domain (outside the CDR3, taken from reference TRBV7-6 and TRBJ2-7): GAGVSQSPRYKVTKRGQDVALRCDPISGHVSLYWYRQALGQGPEFLTYFNYEAQQDKSGLPNDRFSAERPEGSISTLTIQRTEQRDSAMYRCASSAGPGQYEQYFGPGTRLTVT.

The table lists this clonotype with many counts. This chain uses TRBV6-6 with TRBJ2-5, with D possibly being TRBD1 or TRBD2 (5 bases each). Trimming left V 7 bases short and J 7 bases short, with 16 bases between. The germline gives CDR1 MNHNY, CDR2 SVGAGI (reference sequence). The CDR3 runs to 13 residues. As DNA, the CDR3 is TGTGCCAGCACCACGACGGAGAGGGGGACCCAGTACTTC. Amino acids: CASTTTERGTQYF.

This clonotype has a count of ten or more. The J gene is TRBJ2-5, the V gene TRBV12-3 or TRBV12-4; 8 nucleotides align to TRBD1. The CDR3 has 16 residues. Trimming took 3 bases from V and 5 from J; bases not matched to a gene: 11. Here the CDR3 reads CASSFIAGTGWETQYF. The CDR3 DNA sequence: TGTGCCAGCAGTTTCATTGCCGGGACAGGCTGGGAGACCCAGTACTTC.

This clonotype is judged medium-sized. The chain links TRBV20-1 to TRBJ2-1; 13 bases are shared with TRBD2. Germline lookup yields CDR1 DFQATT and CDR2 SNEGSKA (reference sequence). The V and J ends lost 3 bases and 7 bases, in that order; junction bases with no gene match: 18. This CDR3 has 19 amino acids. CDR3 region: CSASPPDPRTSGSRNEQFF. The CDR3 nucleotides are TGCAGTGCTAGCCCCCCGGACCCTCGGACTAGCGGGAGTAGGAATGAGCAGTTCTTC.

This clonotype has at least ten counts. CDR3 bases: TGTGCCAGCAGCTCCCCGACAGGGCAAGAGACCCAGTACTTC. Its protein is CASSSPTGQETQYF. The chain joins TRBV7-2 to TRBJ2-5; TRBD1 matches 7 bases. The CDR3 is 14 residues long. The V and J ends lost 4 bases and 2 bases, in that order; junction bases with no gene match: 4. CDR1 is SGHTA and CDR2 is FQGNSA in the germline V gene.

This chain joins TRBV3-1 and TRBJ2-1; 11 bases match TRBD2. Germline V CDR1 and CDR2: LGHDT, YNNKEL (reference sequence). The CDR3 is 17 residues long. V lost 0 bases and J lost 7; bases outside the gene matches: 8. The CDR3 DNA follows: TGTGCCAGCAGCCAAGATCTGGGGACTAGCGGAGAGAATGAGCAGTTCTTC. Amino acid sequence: CASSQDLGTSGENEQFF.

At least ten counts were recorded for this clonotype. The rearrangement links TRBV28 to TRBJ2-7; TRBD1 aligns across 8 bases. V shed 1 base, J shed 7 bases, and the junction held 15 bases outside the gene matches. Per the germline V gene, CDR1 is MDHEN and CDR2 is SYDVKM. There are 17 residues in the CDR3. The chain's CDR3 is CASSLSGTGRLGGEQYF. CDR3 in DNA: TGTGCCAGCAGTTTATCCGGGACAGGCCGACTAGGGGGGGAGCAGTACTTC.

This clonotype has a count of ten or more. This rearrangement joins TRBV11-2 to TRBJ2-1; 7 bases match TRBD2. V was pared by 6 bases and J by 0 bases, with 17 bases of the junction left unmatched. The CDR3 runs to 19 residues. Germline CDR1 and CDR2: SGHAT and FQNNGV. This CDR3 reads CASRPVWGAGPSSYNEQFF. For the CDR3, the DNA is TGTGCCAGCAGGCCGGTATGGGGAGCGGGGCCGTCCTCCTACAATGAGCAGTTCTTC.

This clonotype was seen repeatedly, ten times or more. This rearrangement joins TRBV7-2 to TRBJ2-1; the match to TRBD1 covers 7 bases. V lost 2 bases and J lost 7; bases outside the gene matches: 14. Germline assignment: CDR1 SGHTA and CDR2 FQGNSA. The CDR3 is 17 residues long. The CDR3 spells CASSLMLGTDLGNEQFF. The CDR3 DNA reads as TGTGCCAGCAGCTTAATGCTCGGGACAGATCTTGGAAATGAGCAGTTCTTC.

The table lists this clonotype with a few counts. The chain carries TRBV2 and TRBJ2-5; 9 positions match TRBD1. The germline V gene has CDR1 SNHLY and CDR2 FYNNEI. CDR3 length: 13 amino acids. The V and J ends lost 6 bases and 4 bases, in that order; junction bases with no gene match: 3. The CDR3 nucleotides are TGTGCCAGCAGAGCGACAGGGGGAGAGACCCAGTACTTC. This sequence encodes CASRATGGETQYF.

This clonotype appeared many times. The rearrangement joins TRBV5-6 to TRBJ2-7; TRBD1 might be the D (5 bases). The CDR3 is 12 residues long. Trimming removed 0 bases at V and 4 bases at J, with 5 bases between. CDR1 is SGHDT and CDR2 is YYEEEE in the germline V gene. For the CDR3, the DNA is TGTGCCAGCAGCTTGGAGGGGTACGAGCAGTACTTC. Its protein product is CASSLEGYEQYF.

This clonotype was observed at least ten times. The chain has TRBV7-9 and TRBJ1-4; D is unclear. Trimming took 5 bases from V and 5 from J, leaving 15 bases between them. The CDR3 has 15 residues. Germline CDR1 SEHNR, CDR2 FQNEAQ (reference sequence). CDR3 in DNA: TGTGCCAGCAGCATTAACCGCGGAGGAAATGAAAAACTGTTTTTT. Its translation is CASSINRGGNEKLFF. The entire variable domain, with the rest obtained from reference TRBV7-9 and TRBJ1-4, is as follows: DTGVSQNPRHKITKRGQNVTFRCDPISEHNRLYWYRQTLGQGPEFLTYFQNEAQLEKSRLLSDRFSAERPKGSFSTLEIQRTEQGDSAMYLCASSINRGGNEKLFFGSGTQLSVL.

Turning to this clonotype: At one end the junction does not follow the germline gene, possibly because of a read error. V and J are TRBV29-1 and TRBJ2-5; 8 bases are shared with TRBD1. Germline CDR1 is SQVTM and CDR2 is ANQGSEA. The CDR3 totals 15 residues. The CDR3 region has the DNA TGCGGCGTTGCTGGAGACAGGGGCCTCCAAGAGACCCAGTACTTC. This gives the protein CGVAGDRGLQETQYF.

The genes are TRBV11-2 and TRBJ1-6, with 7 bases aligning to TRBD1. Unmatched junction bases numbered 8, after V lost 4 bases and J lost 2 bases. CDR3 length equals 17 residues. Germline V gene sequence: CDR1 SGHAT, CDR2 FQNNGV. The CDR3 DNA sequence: TGTGCCAGCAGCTATGCCAGCGGGACAGCCTATAATTCACCCCTCCACTTT. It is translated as CASSYASGTAYNSPLHF.